The following is a TCR beta chain sequence with its context. These data are taken from a study of T cell repertoires in ileal Crohn's disease. TCRdb keeps only in-frame clones here, not all; method: immunoSEQ multiplex PCR. Of tens of thousands of clones listed, roughly 81% were seen once; the top ten hold 5.5% to 7%. The CDR3 length is 17 residues. Trimming stripped 4 bases from V and 0 bases from J, with 17 bases between. Germline V lookup: CDR1 SGHNT, CDR2 YYREEE (reference sequence). This receptor was taken from an adult with Crohn's disease. The source material was ileal tissue. The chain has TRBV5-4 and TRBJ1-3; a weak D match, TRBD1 (5 bases). The CDR3 loop reads CASSARDSPSSGNTIYF. Here the CDR3 DNA reads TGTGCCAGCAGCGCCCGGGACTCACCATCCTCTGGAAACACCATATATTTT.